The next 10 T cell receptor beta chains were all read from a single sample in a study of blood T cell repertoires in COVID-19. The table came from immunoSEQ multiplex PCR; TCRdb's copy has only in-frame clones and leaves some out. This sample has some 150,000 clones, with about 86% found just once. Sequenced: peripheral blood. The receptors were gathered from an elderly woman with acute or convalescent COVID-19.

V usage is TRBV5-4 and J usage is TRBJ1-1; D call uncertain. The CDR3 consists of 13 residues. Germline CDR1 is SGHNT and CDR2 is YYREEE (reference sequence). Trimming took off 1 base at V and 1 base at J, with 5 bases between the two ends. Here the CDR3 reads CASSLQENTEAFF. The CDR3 nucleotides read TGTGCCAGCAGCTTGCAGGAGAACACTGAAGCTTTCTTT.

The chain uses TRBV7-9 and TRBJ2-1, with D unclear. Between the trimmed V and J ends, which lost 4 bases and 1 base, there was a span of 11 bases. The CDR3 covers 15 residues. Per the germline V gene, CDR1 is SEHNR and CDR2 is FQNEAQ (reference sequence). CDR3 sequence: CASSYLRGSYNEQFF. CDR3 DNA: TGTGCCAGCAGCTACCTACGCGGTTCCTACAATGAGCAGTTCTTC.

V and J are TRBV3-1 (or the pseudogene TRBV3-2) and TRBJ2-5, with TRBD2 identical over 7 bases. Trimming at V came to 1 base and at J to 4 bases, leaving 6 bases not matched to a gene. Germline V gene lookup returns CDR1 LGHDT and CDR2 YNNKEL (reference sequence). This CDR3 region has 15 residues. The CDR3 nucleotides read TGTGCCAGCAGCCAAGCTTTTGGCGGGGGAGAGACCCAGTACTTC. This gives the protein CASSQAFGGGETQYF.

The chain employs TRBV2 and TRBJ2-3, with 9 bases lining up with TRBD2. J gave up 6 bases and V 5 bases, and 12 bases lay outside the gene matches. CDR1 is SNHLY and CDR2 is FYNNEI in the germline V gene. The CDR3 runs to 16 residues. This CDR3 is CASSRGGGASKDTQYF. CDR3 nucleotides: TGTGCCAGCAGTCGGGGCGGGGGGGCCTCAAAGGATACGCAGTATTTT.

The J gene is TRBJ2-1, the V gene TRBV18, with D tentatively TRBD2 (7 bases). V dropped 0 bases and J dropped 2 bases, with 14 bases sitting between them. CDR3 length: 17 amino acids. Per the germline V gene, CDR1 is KGHSH and CDR2 is LQKENI. CDR3 DNA sequence: TGTGCCAGCTCACCACCGATTGGCGGGGGCACCTACAATGAGCAGTTCTTC. The encoded protein is CASSPPIGGGTYNEQFF.

The sample holds one count of this clone. Here the CDR3 reads CASSPSGTGKQFF. The CDR3 DNA reads as TGTGCCAGCAGCCCATCCGGTACAGGGAAGCAGTTCTTC. This chain joins TRBV7-2 and TRBJ2-1; maybe TRBD1 (6 bases). CDR1 is SGHTA, CDR2 FQGNSA, per germline. The CDR3 spans 13 residues. V was shortened by 5 bases and J by 11 bases, with 16 bases between the two germline ends.

This clone was seen a single time. This sample also contains other DNA sequences that code for the same CDR3. This rearrangement joins TRBV15 to TRBJ1-5, with D uncertain. The germline CDR1 and CDR2 sequences are LNHNV and YYDKDF (reference sequence). Trimming cost V 0 bases and J 7 bases, with 4 bases left between them. The CDR3 spans 12 residues. As DNA, the CDR3 is TGTGCCACCAGCAGAGATATCCAGCCCCAGCATTTT. It yields the protein CATSRDIQPQHF.

The gene calls are TRBV28 and TRBJ1-1, with D tentatively TRBD1 (6 bases). Germline V CDR1 and CDR2: MDHEN, SYDVKM. Trimming removed 9 bases at V and 7 bases at J, with 18 bases between. The CDR3 length is 13 residues. The CDR3 bases are TGTGCCAGAAACCCGACAGGAGGCTTTGAAGCTTTCTTT. This gives the protein CARNPTGGFEAFF.

The chain has TRBV5-1 and TRBJ2-3, with a weak D call TRBD1 (5 bases). The CDR3 sequence is 13 residues long. V lost 1 base, J lost 3 bases, and 6 bases lay in between. In germline, CDR1 is SGHRS, CDR2 YFSETQ. This chain's CDR3 is CASSLRGTDTQYF. The DNA for the CDR3 is TGCGCCAGCAGCTTGAGGGGAACAGATACGCAGTATTTT. Drawing the rest from reference TRBV5-1 and TRBJ2-3, the complete variable domain is KAGVTQTPRYLIKTRGQQVTLSCSPISGHRSVSWYQQTPGQGLQFLFEYFSETQRNKGNFPGRFSGRQFSNSRSEMNVSTLELGDSALYLCASSLRGTDTQYFGPGTRLTVL.

The V and J genes are TRBV5-6 and TRBJ1-2, with TRBD1 identical over 9 bases. Germline CDR1 and CDR2: SGHDT and YYEEEE. The CDR3 is 15 residues long. V shed 4 bases, J shed 0 bases, and the junction held 4 bases outside the gene matches. CDR3 in amino acids: CASSEQGAPNYGYTF. CDR3 sequence (DNA): TGTGCCAGCAGCGAACAGGGGGCACCTAACTATGGCTACACCTTC.